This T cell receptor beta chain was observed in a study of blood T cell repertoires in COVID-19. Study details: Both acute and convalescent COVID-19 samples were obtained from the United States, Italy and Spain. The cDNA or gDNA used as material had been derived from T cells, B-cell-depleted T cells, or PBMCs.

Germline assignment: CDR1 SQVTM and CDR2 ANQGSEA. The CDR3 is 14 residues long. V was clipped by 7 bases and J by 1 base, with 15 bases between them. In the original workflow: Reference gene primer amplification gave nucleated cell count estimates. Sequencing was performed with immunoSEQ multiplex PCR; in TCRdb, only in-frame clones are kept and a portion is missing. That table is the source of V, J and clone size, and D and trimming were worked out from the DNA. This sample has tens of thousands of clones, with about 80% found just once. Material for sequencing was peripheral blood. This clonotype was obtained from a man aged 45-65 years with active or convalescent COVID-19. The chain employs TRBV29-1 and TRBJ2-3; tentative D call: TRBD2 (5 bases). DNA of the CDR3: TGCAGCGCCTGCGGAGGCCCTGGCACAGATACGCAGTATTTT. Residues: CSACGGPGTDTQYF.